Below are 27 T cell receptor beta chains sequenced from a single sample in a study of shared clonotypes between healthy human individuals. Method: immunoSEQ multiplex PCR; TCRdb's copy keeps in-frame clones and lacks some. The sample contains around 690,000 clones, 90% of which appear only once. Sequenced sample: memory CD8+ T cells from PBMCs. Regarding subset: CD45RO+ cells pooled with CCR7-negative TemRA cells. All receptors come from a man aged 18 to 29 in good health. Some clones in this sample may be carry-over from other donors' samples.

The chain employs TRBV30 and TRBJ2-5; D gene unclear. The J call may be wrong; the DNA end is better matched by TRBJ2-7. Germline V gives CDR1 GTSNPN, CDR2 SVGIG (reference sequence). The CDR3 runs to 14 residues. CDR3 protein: CAWSHSSSMIEQYF. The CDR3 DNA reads TGTGCCTGGAGCCATAGCTCGTCAATGATCGAGCAGTACTTC.

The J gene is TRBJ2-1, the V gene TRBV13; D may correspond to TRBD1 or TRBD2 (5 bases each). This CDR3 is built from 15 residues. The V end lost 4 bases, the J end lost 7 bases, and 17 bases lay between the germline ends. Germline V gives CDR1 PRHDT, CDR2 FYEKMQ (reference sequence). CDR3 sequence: CASSSRDHRRNEQFF. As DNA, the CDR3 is TGTGCCAGCAGCTCCCGGGACCACCGGCGGAATGAGCAGTTCTTC.

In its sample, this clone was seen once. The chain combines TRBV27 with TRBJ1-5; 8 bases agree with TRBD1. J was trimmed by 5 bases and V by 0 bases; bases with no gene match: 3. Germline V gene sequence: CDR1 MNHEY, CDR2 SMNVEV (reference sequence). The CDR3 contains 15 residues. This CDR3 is CASSLSGTGYQPQHF. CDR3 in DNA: TGTGCCAGCAGTTTATCGGGGACAGGATATCAGCCCCAGCATTTT.

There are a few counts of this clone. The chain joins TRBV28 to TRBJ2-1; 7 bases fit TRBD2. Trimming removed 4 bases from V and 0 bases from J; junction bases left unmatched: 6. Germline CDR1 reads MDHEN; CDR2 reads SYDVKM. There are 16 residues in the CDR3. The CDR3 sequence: CASSSPRTSSYNEQFF. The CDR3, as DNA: TGTGCCAGCAGTTCCCCGAGGACTAGCTCCTACAATGAGCAGTTCTTC.

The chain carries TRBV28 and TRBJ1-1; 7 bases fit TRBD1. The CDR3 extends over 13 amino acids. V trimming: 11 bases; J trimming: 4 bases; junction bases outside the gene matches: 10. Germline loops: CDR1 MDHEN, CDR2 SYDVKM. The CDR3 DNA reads TGTGCCGTGGGGCCAGGGGGGTCCACTGAAGCTTTCTTT. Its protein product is CAVGPGGSTEAFF. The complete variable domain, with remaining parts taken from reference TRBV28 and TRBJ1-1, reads DVKVTQSSRYLVKRTGEKVFLECVQDMDHENMFWYRQDPGLGLRLIYFSYDVKMKEKGDIPEGYSVSREKKERFSLILESASTNQTSMYLCAVGPGGSTEAFFGQGTRLTVV.

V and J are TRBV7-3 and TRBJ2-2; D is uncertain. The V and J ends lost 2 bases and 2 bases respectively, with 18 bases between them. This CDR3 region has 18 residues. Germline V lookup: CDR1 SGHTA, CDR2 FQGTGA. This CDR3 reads CASSLSLWKSDNTGELFF. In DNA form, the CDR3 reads TGTGCCAGCAGCTTATCTTTATGGAAAAGCGACAACACCGGGGAGCTGTTTTTT.

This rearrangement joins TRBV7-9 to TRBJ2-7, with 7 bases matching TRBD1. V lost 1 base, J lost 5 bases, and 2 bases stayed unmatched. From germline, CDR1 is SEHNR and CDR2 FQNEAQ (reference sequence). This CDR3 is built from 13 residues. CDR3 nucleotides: TGTGCCAGCAGCTTAGGACAGGGCGACGAGCAGTACTTC. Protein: CASSLGQGDEQYF.

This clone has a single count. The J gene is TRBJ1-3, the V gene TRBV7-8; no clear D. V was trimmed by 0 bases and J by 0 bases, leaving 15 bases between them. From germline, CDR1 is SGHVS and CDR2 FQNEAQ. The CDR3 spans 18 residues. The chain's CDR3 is CASSLALIHENSGNTIYF. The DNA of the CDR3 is TGTGCCAGCAGCTTAGCGCTCATTCACGAGAACTCTGGAAACACCATATATTTT.

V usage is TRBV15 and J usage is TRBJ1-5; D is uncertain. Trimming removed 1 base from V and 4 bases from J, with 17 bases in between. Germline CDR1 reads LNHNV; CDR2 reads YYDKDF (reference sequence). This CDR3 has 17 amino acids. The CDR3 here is CATSRAASGKTNQPQHF. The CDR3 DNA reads TGTGCCACCAGCAGAGCGGCATCAGGAAAAACGAATCAGCCCCAGCATTTT. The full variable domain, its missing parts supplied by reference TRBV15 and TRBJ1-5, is DAMVIQNPRYQVTQFGKPVTLSCSQTLNHNVMYWYQQKSSQAPKLLFHYYDKDFNNEADTPDNFQSRRPNTSFCFLDIRSPGLGDTAMYLCATSRAASGKTNQPQHFGDGTRLSIL.

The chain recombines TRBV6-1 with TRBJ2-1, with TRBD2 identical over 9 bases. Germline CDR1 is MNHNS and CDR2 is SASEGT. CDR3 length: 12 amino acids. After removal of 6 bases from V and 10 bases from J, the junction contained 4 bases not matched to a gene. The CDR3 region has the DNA TGTGCCAGCAGAGAGACTAGCGGCGAGCAGTTCTTC. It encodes CASRETSGEQFF.

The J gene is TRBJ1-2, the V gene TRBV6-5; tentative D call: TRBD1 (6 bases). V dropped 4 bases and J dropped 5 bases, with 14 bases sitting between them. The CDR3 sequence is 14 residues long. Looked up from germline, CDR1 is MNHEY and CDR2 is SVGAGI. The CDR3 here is CASSSWLGGYGYTF. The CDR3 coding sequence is TGTGCCAGCAGTTCGTGGTTAGGGGGGTATGGCTACACCTTC.

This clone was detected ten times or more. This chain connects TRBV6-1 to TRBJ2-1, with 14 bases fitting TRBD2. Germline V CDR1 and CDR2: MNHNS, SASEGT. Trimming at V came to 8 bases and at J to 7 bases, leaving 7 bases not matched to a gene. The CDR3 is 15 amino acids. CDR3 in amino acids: CASLGLAGGGNEQFF. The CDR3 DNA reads TGTGCCAGCCTTGGACTAGCGGGAGGTGGTAATGAGCAGTTCTTC.

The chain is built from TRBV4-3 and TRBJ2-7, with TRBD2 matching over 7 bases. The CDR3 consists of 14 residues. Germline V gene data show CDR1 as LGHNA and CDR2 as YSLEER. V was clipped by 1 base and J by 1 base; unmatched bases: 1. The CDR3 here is CASSQGGGSYEQYF. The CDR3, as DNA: TGCGCCAGCAGCCAAGGGGGAGGGTCCTACGAGCAGTACTTC.

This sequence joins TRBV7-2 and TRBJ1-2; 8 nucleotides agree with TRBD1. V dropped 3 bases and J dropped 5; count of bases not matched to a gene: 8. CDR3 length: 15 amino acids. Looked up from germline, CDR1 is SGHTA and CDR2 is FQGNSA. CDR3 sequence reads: CASSFEATGVYGYTF. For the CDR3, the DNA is TGTGCCAGCAGCTTTGAAGCGACAGGGGTATATGGCTACACCTTC.

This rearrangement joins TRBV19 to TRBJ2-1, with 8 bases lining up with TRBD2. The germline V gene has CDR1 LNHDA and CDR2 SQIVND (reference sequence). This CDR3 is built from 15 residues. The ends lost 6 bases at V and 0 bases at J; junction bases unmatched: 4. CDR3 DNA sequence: TGTGCCAGTAGCCCGGGAGGGTCCTCCTACAATGAGCAGTTCTTC. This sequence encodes CASSPGGSSYNEQFF.

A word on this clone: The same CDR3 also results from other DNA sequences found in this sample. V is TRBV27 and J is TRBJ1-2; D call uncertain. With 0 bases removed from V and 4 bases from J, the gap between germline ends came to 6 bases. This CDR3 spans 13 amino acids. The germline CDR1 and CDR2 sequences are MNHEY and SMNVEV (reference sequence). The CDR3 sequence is CASSLSRVYGYTF. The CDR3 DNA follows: TGTGCCAGCAGTTTATCCCGAGTCTATGGCTACACCTTC.

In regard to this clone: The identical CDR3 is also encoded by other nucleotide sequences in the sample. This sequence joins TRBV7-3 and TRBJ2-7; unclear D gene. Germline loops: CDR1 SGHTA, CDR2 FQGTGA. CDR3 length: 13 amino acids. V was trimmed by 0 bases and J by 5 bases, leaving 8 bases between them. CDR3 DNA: TGTGCCAGCAGCTTAACTGGTAGCCACGAGCAGTACTTC. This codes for CASSLTGSHEQYF. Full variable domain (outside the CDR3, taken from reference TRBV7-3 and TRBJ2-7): GAGVSQTPSNKVTEKGKYVELRCDPISGHTALYWYRQSLGQGPEFLIYFQGTGAADDSGLPNDRFFAVRPEGSVSTLKIQRTERGDSAVYLCASSLTGSHEQYFGPGTRLTVT.

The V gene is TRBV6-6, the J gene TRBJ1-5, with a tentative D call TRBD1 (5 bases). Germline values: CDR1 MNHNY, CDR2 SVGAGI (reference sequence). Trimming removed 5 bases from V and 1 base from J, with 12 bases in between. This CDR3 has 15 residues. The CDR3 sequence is CASSHVRASNQPQHF. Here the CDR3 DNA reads TGTGCCAGCAGTCATGTCAGGGCAAGCAATCAGCCCCAGCATTTT.

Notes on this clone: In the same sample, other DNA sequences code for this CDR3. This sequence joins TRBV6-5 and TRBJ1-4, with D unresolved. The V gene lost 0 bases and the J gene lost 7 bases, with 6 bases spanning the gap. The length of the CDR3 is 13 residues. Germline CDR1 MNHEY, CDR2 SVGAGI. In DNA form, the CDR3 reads TGTGCCAGCAGTTACTCGAAGGGTGAAAAACTGTTTTTT. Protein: CASSYSKGEKLFF.

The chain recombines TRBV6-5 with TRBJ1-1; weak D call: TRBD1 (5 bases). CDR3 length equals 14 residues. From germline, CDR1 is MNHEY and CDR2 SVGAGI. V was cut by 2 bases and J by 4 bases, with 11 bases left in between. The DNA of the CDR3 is TGTGCCAGCAGTTACGCAGGGCATGCCACTGAAGCTTTCTTT. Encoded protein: CASSYAGHATEAFF.

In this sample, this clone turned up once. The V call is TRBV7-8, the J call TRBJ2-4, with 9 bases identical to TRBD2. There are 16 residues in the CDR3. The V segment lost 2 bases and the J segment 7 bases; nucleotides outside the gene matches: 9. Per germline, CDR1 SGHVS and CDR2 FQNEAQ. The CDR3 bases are TGTGCCAGCAGCTTATACGGCGGGGCGGGAGGGAACATTCAGTACTTC. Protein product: CASSLYGGAGGNIQYF.

The CDR3 region has the DNA TGTGCCAGCAGCTTAACAGGGGTGGTGGGAAACACCATATATTTT. Its protein is CASSLTGVVGNTIYF. The chain recombines TRBV11-2 with TRBJ1-3; TRBD1 agrees at 7 bases. The germline CDR1 and CDR2 sequences are SGHAT and FQNNGV. The junction had 5 bases not matched to a gene; V was cut back by 2 bases and J by 4 bases. The CDR3 consists of 15 residues. The full variable domain, completed using reference TRBV11-2 and TRBJ1-3, is EAGVAQSPRYKIIEKRQSVAFWCNPISGHATLYWYQQILGQGPKLLIQFQNNGVVDDSQLPKDRFSAERLKGVDSTLKIQPAKLEDSAVYLCASSLTGVVGNTIYFGEGSWLTVV.

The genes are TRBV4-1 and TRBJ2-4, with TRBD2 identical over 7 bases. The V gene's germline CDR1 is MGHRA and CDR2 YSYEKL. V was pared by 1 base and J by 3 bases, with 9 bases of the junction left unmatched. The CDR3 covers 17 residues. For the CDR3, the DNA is TGCGCCAGCAGCCAAGTGCTTCTTCCGGGGGGCAAAAACATTCAGTACTTC. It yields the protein CASSQVLLPGGKNIQYF.

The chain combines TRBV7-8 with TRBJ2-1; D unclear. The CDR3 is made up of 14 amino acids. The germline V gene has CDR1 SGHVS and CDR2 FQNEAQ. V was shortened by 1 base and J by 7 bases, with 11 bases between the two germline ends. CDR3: CASSLGVGMNEQFF. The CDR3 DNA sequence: TGTGCCAGCAGCTTAGGGGTAGGGATGAATGAGCAGTTCTTC.

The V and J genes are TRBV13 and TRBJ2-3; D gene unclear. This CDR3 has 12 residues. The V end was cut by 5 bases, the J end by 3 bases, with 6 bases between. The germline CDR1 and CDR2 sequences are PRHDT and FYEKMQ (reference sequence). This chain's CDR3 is CASSTFTDTQYF. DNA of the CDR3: TGTGCCAGCAGCACGTTTACAGATACGCAGTATTTT.

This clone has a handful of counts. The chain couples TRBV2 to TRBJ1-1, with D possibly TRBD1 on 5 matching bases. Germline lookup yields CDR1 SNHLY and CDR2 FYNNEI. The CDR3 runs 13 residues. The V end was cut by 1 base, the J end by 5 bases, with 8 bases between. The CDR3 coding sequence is TGTGCCAGCAGTGAAGTTAAGGGGACTGAAGCTTTCTTT. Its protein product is CASSEVKGTEAFF.

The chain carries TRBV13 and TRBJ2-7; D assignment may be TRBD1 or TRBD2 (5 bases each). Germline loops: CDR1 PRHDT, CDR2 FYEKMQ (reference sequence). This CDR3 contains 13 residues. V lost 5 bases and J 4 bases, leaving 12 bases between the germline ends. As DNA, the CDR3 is TGTGCCAGCAGCCAAGGGACGGCATACGAGCAGTACTTC. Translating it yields CASSQGTAYEQYF. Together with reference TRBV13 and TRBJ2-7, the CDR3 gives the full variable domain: AAGVIQSPRHLIKEKRETATLKCYPIPRHDTVYWYQQGPGQDPQFLISFYEKMQSDKGSIPDRFSAQQFSDYHSELNMSSLELGDSALYFCASSQGTAYEQYFGPGTRLTVT.